Below, 29 T cell receptor beta chains from the same sample are listed, as sequenced in a study of shared clonotypes between healthy human individuals. Using immunoSEQ multiplex PCR, the repertoire was profiled, and TCRdb retains in-frame clones only, with some absent. The table shows some 1,400,000 clones, with around 95% occurring only once. Material: naive CD4+ T cells sorted from blood. Subset meaning: CD45RA+ positively selected. Every receptor here comes from a man younger than 45 in good health.

This rearrangement joins TRBV9 to TRBJ1-3; 7 bases map to TRBD1. The CDR3 loop spans 17 amino acids. J was trimmed by 0 bases and V by 0 bases; bases with no gene match: 6. Germline V gene lookup returns CDR1 SGDLS and CDR2 YYNGEE. CDR3 region: CASSVEPQGDSGNTIYF. DNA for the CDR3: TGTGCCAGCAGCGTAGAACCTCAGGGGGACTCTGGAAACACCATATATTTT. The full variable domain, its missing parts supplied by reference TRBV9 and TRBJ1-3, is DSGVTQTPKHLITATGQRVTLRCSPRSGDLSVYWYQQSLDQGLQFLIQYYNGEERAKGNILERFSAQQFPDLHSELNLSSLELGDSALYFCASSVEPQGDSGNTIYFGEGSWLTVV.

J is TRBJ2-1 and V is TRBV18, with TRBD2 identical over 9 bases. With 6 bases clipped from V and 2 bases from J, the junction kept 8 bases outside the gene matches. The germline V gene encodes CDR1 KGHSH and CDR2 LQKENI. The CDR3 sequence is 16 residues long. CDR3 sequence (DNA): TGTGCCAGCTCGCCTAGCGGGATAGGAACCTACAATGAGCAGTTCTTC. It yields the protein CASSPSGIGTYNEQFF.

This chain connects TRBV5-1 to TRBJ2-3; 14 positions match TRBD2. Germline CDR1 is SGHRS and CDR2 is YFSETQ. V shed 4 bases, J shed 3 bases, and the junction held 7 bases outside the gene matches. The CDR3 contains 17 residues. The CDR3, as DNA: TGCGCCAGCAGCCACGCGGGACTAGCGGGAGCAACAGATACGCAGTATTTT. Translation gives CASSHAGLAGATDTQYF.

V and J are TRBV18 and TRBJ2-2; 10 bases match TRBD2. The CDR3 loop spans 17 amino acids. The V gene's germline CDR1 is KGHSH and CDR2 LQKENI. J gave up 3 bases and V 0 bases, and 4 bases lay outside the gene matches. CDR3 coding DNA: TGTGCCAGCTCACCACCCCGGCTAGCGGGAGACACCGGGGAGCTGTTTTTT. Translation gives CASSPPRLAGDTGELFF.

The genes are TRBV7-2 and TRBJ2-7, with 11 bases identical to TRBD2. This CDR3 has 18 amino acids. Losses at the gene ends were 4 bases for V and 5 bases for J; bases not matched to a gene: 16. Per germline, CDR1 SGHTA and CDR2 FQGNSA. This CDR3 reads CASSSLPLTSGRGHEQYF. The CDR3 region has the DNA TGTGCCAGCAGCTCGCTGCCCCTCACTAGCGGGAGAGGCCACGAGCAGTACTTC.

This clone was counted once. The chain links TRBV7-2 to TRBJ1-2; D remains ambiguous. Germline values: CDR1 SGHTA, CDR2 FQGNSA. CDR3 length equals 14 residues. Trimming took off 3 bases at V and 5 bases at J, with 13 bases between the two ends. CDR3 DNA: TGTGCCAGCAGCTTTACTTACAACGATTATGGCTACACCTTC. This translates into CASSFTYNDYGYTF.

J is TRBJ2-7 and V is TRBV7-3, with 9 bases aligning to TRBD1. Germline-derived CDR1 and CDR2 are SGHTA and FQGTGA. Trimming cost V 5 bases and J 3 bases; bases outside gene matches: 17. The CDR3 consists of 18 residues. The CDR3: CASSPLHRGTGCRYEQYF. CDR3 sequence (DNA): TGTGCCAGCAGCCCCCTGCACCGGGGGACAGGGTGCCGCTACGAGCAGTACTTC.

The V and J genes are TRBV5-5 and TRBJ1-1, with D possibly being TRBD1 (5 bases). V shed 5 bases and J shed 1 base, with 9 bases lying between them. CDR3 length: 13 amino acids. Germline V lookup: CDR1 SGHKS, CDR2 YYEKEE (reference sequence). The CDR3 DNA follows: TGTGCCAGCAGAAGAACAGGGAACACTGAAGCTTTCTTT. This gives the protein CASRRTGNTEAFF.

This clone appeared a single time. The chain recombines TRBV2 with TRBJ2-3; the match to TRBD1 covers 7 bases. Trimming took 5 bases from V and 3 from J; bases not matched to a gene: 11. The CDR3 has 16 residues. The germline V gene has CDR1 SNHLY and CDR2 FYNNEI. In nucleotides, the CDR3 is TGTGCCAGCAGTCTATATGGACAGGCGTTGACAGATACGCAGTATTTT. Translated, it gives CASSLYGQALTDTQYF.

This sequence joins TRBV15 and TRBJ2-3; the match to TRBD2 covers 8 bases. This CDR3 comprises 15 residues. The V gene's germline CDR1 is LNHNV and CDR2 YYDKDF (reference sequence). V shed 0 bases, J shed 7 bases, and the junction held 6 bases outside the gene matches. CDR3 DNA: TGTGCCACCAGCAGAGACCCTAGCGGGCCGCATACGCAGTATTTT. Its protein product is CATSRDPSGPHTQYF. Full variable domain (outside the CDR3, taken from reference TRBV15 and TRBJ2-3): DAMVIQNPRYQVTQFGKPVTLSCSQTLNHNVMYWYQQKSSQAPKLLFHYYDKDFNNEADTPDNFQSRRPNTSFCFLDIRSPGLGDTAMYLCATSRDPSGPHTQYFGPGTRLTVL.

Remarks on this clone: Other DNA sequences of this sample code for an identical CDR3. This rearrangement joins TRBV15 to TRBJ2-2, with unresolved D. The CDR3 runs to 14 residues. CDR1 LNHNV and CDR2 YYDKDF come from the germline V gene (reference sequence). Trimming removed 0 bases at V and 5 bases at J, with 7 bases between. This CDR3 is CATSRDSGTGELFF. Written as DNA, the CDR3 is TGTGCCACCAGCAGAGATAGTGGGACCGGGGAGCTGTTTTTT.

The gene calls are TRBV10-1 and TRBJ1-1; D ambiguous. The CDR3 is 15 amino acids. V was cut by 6 bases and J by 1 base, with 15 bases left in between. The germline CDR1 and CDR2 sequences are WNHNN and SYGVQD (reference sequence). CDR3 loop: CASSALGAGNTEAFF. The DNA of the CDR3 is TGCGCCAGCAGCGCCCTAGGTGCGGGGAACACTGAAGCTTTCTTT.

This clone was observed a single time. J is TRBJ2-1 and V is TRBV9; TRBD2 agrees at 12 bases. Trimming cost V 4 bases and J 0 bases; bases outside gene matches: 14. Germline V gene data show CDR1 as SGDLS and CDR2 as YYNGEE. The CDR3 is 20 amino acids. The CDR3 nucleotides read TGTGCCAGCAGCCGCCGGGGGGGACTAGCGGGCGGAAGCTCCTACAATGAGCAGTTCTTC. Translating gives CASSRRGGLAGGSSYNEQFF.

This chain joins TRBV11-3 and TRBJ2-1; 7 nucleotides agree with TRBD2. This CDR3 spans 16 amino acids. V was clipped by 1 base and J by 12 bases; unmatched bases: 15. The germline V gene encodes CDR1 SGHNT and CDR2 YENEEA. CDR3 residues: CASSLGLSLAADGQFF. The DNA for the CDR3 is TGTGCCAGCAGCTTAGGTCTGTCTCTAGCGGCTGATGGGCAGTTCTTC.

V and J are TRBV7-3 and TRBJ2-7; D may be TRBD1 or TRBD2 (5 bases each). The germline CDR1 and CDR2 sequences are SGHTA and FQGTGA. Trimming took off 3 bases at V and 2 bases at J, with 14 bases between the two ends. The length of the CDR3 is 15 residues. This CDR3 reads CASSFLGGDPYEQYF. CDR3 bases: TGTGCCAGCAGCTTTCTTGGGGGAGACCCCTACGAGCAGTACTTC.

The chain recombines TRBV4-2 with TRBJ2-7; tentative D call: TRBD1 (5 bases). V was cut by 2 bases and J by 1 base, with 9 bases left in between. In germline, CDR1 is LGHNA, CDR2 YNFKEQ. This CDR3 has 14 amino acids. CDR3 sequence: CASSQRGGSYEQYF. The CDR3 DNA reads TGTGCCAGCAGCCAAAGGGGCGGATCCTACGAGCAGTACTTC.

V gene TRBV6-4 combines with J gene TRBJ2-3; TRBD1 might be the D (5 bases). The CDR3 is 14 residues long. V was pared by 0 bases and J by 9 bases, with 13 bases between. Germline V CDR1 and CDR2: MRHNA, SNTAGT. The CDR3 region has the DNA TGTGCCAGCAGTGACTCCGGACCCCCAGGGACGCAGTATTTT. Protein product: CASSDSGPPGTQYF.

The CDR3 coding sequence is TGTGCCAGCAGTTCGCCTAGCGGGAGGTGGAATGAGCAGTTCTTC. Protein product: CASSSPSGRWNEQFF. V gene TRBV27 combines with J gene TRBJ2-1; 11 positions agree with TRBD2. The CDR3 contains 15 residues. The junction had 6 bases not matched to a gene; V was cut back by 4 bases and J by 7 bases. Germline CDR1 reads MNHEY; CDR2 reads SMNVEV (reference sequence).

The count of this clone is one. The rearrangement uses TRBV14 and TRBJ1-1; D unclear. V lost 3 bases to trimming and J lost 3 bases, with 11 bases between them. This CDR3 comprises 14 residues. From germline, CDR1 is SGHDN and CDR2 FVKESK. CDR3 DNA: TGTGCCAGCAGCCACGACCTAACCTACACTGAAGCTTTCTTT. This sequence encodes CASSHDLTYTEAFF.

The rearrangement uses TRBV19 and TRBJ1-5, with D possibly matching TRBD1 (6 bases). The CDR3 extends over 15 amino acids. Germline CDR1 and CDR2: LNHDA and SQIVND (reference sequence). V lost 5 bases and J lost 4, with 15 bases in between. The DNA for the CDR3 is TGTGCCAGTAGTCCCCGACAGGTCGTAAATCAGCCCCAGCATTTT. Protein sequence: CASSPRQVVNQPQHF.

The chain uses TRBV14 and TRBJ1-4; possibly TRBD1 for D (5 bases). Germline CDR1 SGHDN, CDR2 FVKESK. There are 15 residues in the CDR3. V was clipped by 0 bases and J by 7 bases, with 12 bases between them. DNA for the CDR3: TGTGCCAGCAGCCAAGACTCAGGGTTGGGTGAAAAACTGTTTTTT. Protein: CASSQDSGLGEKLFF.

This rearrangement joins TRBV5-5 to TRBJ2-7; D remains unclear. Per germline, CDR1 SGHKS and CDR2 YYEKEE (reference sequence). There are 13 residues in the CDR3. Trimming removed 0 bases from V and 3 bases from J, with 7 bases in between. The CDR3 nucleotides read TGTGCCAGCAGCTTGGTTTCTATCTACGAGCAGTACTTC. Its protein product is CASSLVSIYEQYF.

The rearrangement uses TRBV18 and TRBJ2-7, with a weak D call TRBD2 (6 bases). V lost 2 bases to trimming and J lost 0 bases, with 14 bases between them. There are 16 residues in the CDR3. The germline V gene has CDR1 KGHSH and CDR2 LQKENI. The CDR3: CASSPYGGVSSYEQYF. The DNA of the CDR3 is TGTGCCAGCTCACCATACGGGGGAGTGAGCTCCTACGAGCAGTACTTC. The full variable domain, in which reference TRBV18 and TRBJ2-7 provide the parts outside the CDR3, is NAGVMQNPRHLVRRRGQEARLRCSPMKGHSHVYWYRQLPEEGLKFMVYLQKENIIDESGMPKERFSAEFPKEGPSILRIQQVVRGDSAAYFCASSPYGGVSSYEQYFGPGTRLTVT.

This rearrangement joins TRBV11-3 to TRBJ1-2; D uncertain. Per the germline V gene, CDR1 is SGHNT and CDR2 is YENEEA. The germline V and J ends were trimmed by 8 bases and 6 bases, with 19 bases remaining between them. This CDR3 is built from 14 residues. The CDR3 DNA reads TGTGCCAGCCCGCGAGGGATTTTCTTAAATGGCTACACCTTC. Translation gives CASPRGIFLNGYTF.

The table lists this clone with a count of one. The chain joins TRBV5-1 to TRBJ2-5; tentative D call: TRBD2 (5 bases). The CDR3 extends over 16 amino acids. Germline V gene sequence: CDR1 SGHRS, CDR2 YFSETQ. Trimming took off 1 base at V and 4 bases at J, with 17 bases between the two ends. CDR3 in amino acids: CASSLSPSPGRETQYF. The CDR3 DNA reads as TGCGCCAGCAGCTTGTCCCCCAGCCCTGGGAGAGAGACCCAGTACTTC.

The chain couples TRBV5-1 to TRBJ1-3, with TRBD1 matching 9 bases. This CDR3 is built from 16 residues. Germline V CDR1 and CDR2: SGHRS, YFSETQ. Trimming removed 0 bases from V and 4 bases from J; junction bases left unmatched: 5. The CDR3 region has the DNA TGCGCCAGCAGCTTGGCCGGGACAGGGCGCGGAAACACCATATATTTT. It yields the protein CASSLAGTGRGNTIYF.

The chain links TRBV7-9 to TRBJ2-7, with D perhaps being TRBD1 or TRBD2 (6 bases each). V was pared by 1 base and J by 2 bases, with 15 bases between. CDR1 and CDR2 (germline): SEHNR, FQNEAQ (reference sequence). There are 16 residues in the CDR3. The CDR3 region is CASSLGRGGDTYEQYF. The CDR3 DNA is TGTGCCAGCAGCTTAGGGAGGGGCGGGGACACCTACGAGCAGTACTTC.

The chain employs TRBV28 and TRBJ1-2, with 9 bases matching TRBD1. The CDR3 is 16 amino acids. J gave up 4 bases and V 4 bases, and 10 bases lay outside the gene matches. Per germline, CDR1 MDHEN and CDR2 SYDVKM. CDR3 bases: TGTGCCAGCAGTTCCCCGGGCGGACAGGGGAGCTATGGCTACACCTTC. Encoded protein: CASSSPGGQGSYGYTF.

A remark on this clone: This sample also contains other DNA sequences that code for the same CDR3. This rearrangement joins TRBV19 to TRBJ2-5; 8 nucleotides match TRBD1. CDR1 is LNHDA and CDR2 is SQIVND in the germline V gene (reference sequence). The CDR3 contains 14 residues. After removal of 2 bases from V and 1 base from J, the junction contained 0 bases not matched to a gene. CDR3 region: CASSITGGQETQYF. In DNA, the CDR3 is TGTGCCAGTAGTATAACAGGGGGCCAAGAGACCCAGTACTTC.